Listed here are 8 T cell receptor beta chains from one sample, sequenced in a study of shared clonotypes between healthy human individuals. As defined, naive CD8 cells were CD45RO-negative and positively selected for CCR7, with terminally differentiated effector memory CD45RA+ cells excluded. Profiled with immunoSEQ multiplex PCR; TCRdb holds only in-frame clones, not every one. The sample has more than 600,000 clones, about 90% seen once. What was sequenced was naive CD8+ T cells sorted from blood. The receptors originated from a man aged 25 to 40 in good health.

The CDR3 sequence is CASSYLKDGPYSYNEQFF. DNA for the CDR3: TGTGCCAGCAGCTACCTAAAGGACGGACCATACTCCTACAATGAGCAGTTCTTC. J is TRBJ2-1 and V is TRBV7-9; D gene uncertain. This CDR3 is built from 18 residues. Germline V gives CDR1 SEHNR, CDR2 FQNEAQ (reference sequence). Trimming shortened V by 4 bases and J by 0 bases, and 19 bases separated the two germline ends.

As for this clone: A much larger clone sits a single nucleotide away, making a read error possible. The genes are TRBV6-6 and TRBJ2-5; D call uncertain. The V end was cut by 5 bases, the J end by 3 bases, with 1 base between. Germline loops: CDR1 MNHNY, CDR2 SVGAGI (reference sequence). This CDR3 contains 10 residues. CDR3 sequence (DNA): TGTGCCAGCAGTAAAGAGACCCAGTACTTC. Translation: CASSKETQYF.

In this sample, this clone turned up once. In DNA form, the CDR3 reads TGTGCCAGCAGTTTTGGACTAGCGGGAGGGAGATTGGAGACCCAGTACTTC. It encodes CASSFGLAGGRLETQYF. The chain joins TRBV28 to TRBJ2-5, with TRBD2 matching 15 bases. The germline gives CDR1 MDHEN, CDR2 SYDVKM. V trimming: 3 bases; J trimming: 5 bases; junction bases outside the gene matches: 7. The CDR3 extends over 17 amino acids.

Only one count was recorded for this clone. The chain uses TRBV19 and TRBJ2-1; unclear D gene. Trimming stripped 0 bases from V and 6 bases from J, with 9 bases between. The CDR3 extends over 14 amino acids. CDR1 is LNHDA, CDR2 SQIVND, per germline (reference sequence). Written as DNA, the CDR3 is TGTGCCAGTAGTATAGATCCAACTACCAATGAGCAGTTCTTC. As protein: CASSIDPTTNEQFF.

This rearrangement joins TRBV6-5 to TRBJ2-7, with 11 bases that match TRBD2. The V gene's germline CDR1 is MNHEY and CDR2 SVGAGI. This CDR3 is 15 amino acids long. After removal of 6 bases from V and 3 bases from J, the junction contained 7 bases not matched to a gene. Here the CDR3 DNA reads TGTGCCAGCAGCCCCGGACTAGCGGGTGACTACGAGCAGTACTTC. Amino acid sequence: CASSPGLAGDYEQYF.

This clone was recorded once. The rearrangement uses TRBV28 and TRBJ2-2; D unclear. Germline loops: CDR1 MDHEN, CDR2 SYDVKM. The CDR3 spans 17 residues. Trimming shortened V by 5 bases and J by 8 bases, and 24 bases separated the two germline ends. CDR3 nucleotide sequence: TGTGCCAGCAGTCCCCGGACGGTCCCCGGATTTGCTGGGGAGCTGTTTTTT. Translated: CASSPRTVPGFAGELFF.

This chain links TRBV9 with TRBJ1-1; D gene uncertain. Trimming took 2 bases from V and 3 from J, leaving 11 bases between them. This CDR3 has 14 residues. Per germline, CDR1 SGDLS and CDR2 YYNGEE. CDR3 coding DNA: TGTGCCAGCAGCGTGAGGATCCAAGACACTGAAGCTTTCTTT. Protein: CASSVRIQDTEAFF.

The chain has TRBV30 and TRBJ2-7; 10 bases are shared with TRBD1. Germline loops: CDR1 GTSNPN, CDR2 SVGIG (reference sequence). This CDR3 spans 14 amino acids. Trimming cost V 0 bases and J 2 bases; bases outside gene matches: 1. CDR3 DNA sequence: TGTGCCTGGAGTGTAGGGACAGGGGCCTACGAGCAGTACTTC. Its translation: CAWSVGTGAYEQYF.